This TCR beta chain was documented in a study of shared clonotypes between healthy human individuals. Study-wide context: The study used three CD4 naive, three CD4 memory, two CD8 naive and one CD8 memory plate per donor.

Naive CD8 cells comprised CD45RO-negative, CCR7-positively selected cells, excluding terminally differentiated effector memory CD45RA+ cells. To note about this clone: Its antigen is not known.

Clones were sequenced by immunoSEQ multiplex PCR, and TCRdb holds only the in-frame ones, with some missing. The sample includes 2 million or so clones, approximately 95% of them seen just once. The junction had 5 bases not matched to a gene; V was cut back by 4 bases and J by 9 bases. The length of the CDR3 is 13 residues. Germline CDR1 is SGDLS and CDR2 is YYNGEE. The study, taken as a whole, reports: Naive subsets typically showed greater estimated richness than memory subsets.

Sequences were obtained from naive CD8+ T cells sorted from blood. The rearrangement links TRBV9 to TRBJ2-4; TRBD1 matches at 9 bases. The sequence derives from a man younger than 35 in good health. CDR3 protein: CASSTGGMGIQYF. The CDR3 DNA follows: TGTGCCAGCAGCACAGGGGGCATGGGCATTCAGTACTTC.